The 3 T cell receptor beta chains given below trace back to one sample, sequenced in a study of cytomegalovirus exposure and HLA in healthy donors. TCRdb's copy holds only in-frame clones and misses some; the assay was immunoSEQ multiplex PCR. The sample lists some 240,000 clones; around 86% were seen once. Sequenced input: PBMCs. The receptors were gathered from a woman aged 25 to 39 in good health and CMV-seropositive.

This chain joins TRBV10-3 and TRBJ2-7; 8 nucleotides line up with TRBD1. Germline CDR1 reads ENHRY; CDR2 reads SYGVKD. The CDR3 covers 12 residues. Trimming removed 8 bases from V and 3 bases from J; junction bases left unmatched: 3. The CDR3 loop is CAIAGQGYEQYF. In DNA form, the CDR3 reads TGTGCCATCGCAGGACAGGGCTACGAGCAGTACTTC.

The V and J genes are TRBV28 and TRBJ1-5; D possibly corresponds to TRBD1 (6 bases). Trimming pared 3 bases from V and 4 bases from J, leaving 10 bases between. The CDR3 has 14 amino acids. Germline-derived CDR1 and CDR2 are MDHEN and SYDVKM. CDR3 sequence reads: CASSFRTVNQPQHF. For the CDR3, the DNA is TGTGCCAGCAGTTTTCGGACAGTGAATCAGCCCCAGCATTTT.

The chain uses TRBV7-8 and TRBJ2-7, with 8 nucleotides matching TRBD1. Unmatched junction bases numbered 4, after V lost 1 base and J lost 5 bases. The CDR3 has 14 amino acids. Germline-derived CDR1 and CDR2 are SGHVS and FQNEAQ. DNA of the CDR3: TGTGCCAGCAGCTTAGTCCAGGGGGCAAACGAGCAGTACTTC. This translates into CASSLVQGANEQYF.